The subject of this entry is one T cell receptor (beta chain). Its antigen is unidentified. The CDR3 totals 14 residues. V shed 0 bases, J shed 2 bases, and the junction held 0 bases outside the gene matches. Germline loops: CDR1 SEHNR, CDR2 FQNEAQ (reference sequence). The sample is drawn from a study of cytomegalovirus exposure and HLA in healthy donors. The study, taken as a whole, reports: In a later analysis, HLA-associated beta chains showed higher expansion and lower generation probabilities than comparable chains.

Both 60 Vbeta primers and 13 Jbeta primers went into the PCR. The assay was immunoSEQ multiplex PCR, and TCRdb's table has in-frame clones only and misses some. The sample lists about 210,000 clones, about 90% occurring once. Material for sequencing was PBMCs. V gene TRBV7-9 combines with J gene TRBJ2-5, with TRBD2 matching 7 bases. The TCR was taken from a boy aged 2 to 10 in good health and CMV-seronegative. CDR3 residues: CASSLAGGQETQYF. Here the CDR3 DNA reads TGTGCCAGCAGCTTAGCGGGAGGGCAAGAGACCCAGTACTTC.